This TCR beta chain was profiled in a study of T cells in Graves' hyperthyroidism and ophthalmopathy. There are 12 residues in the CDR3. The V and J ends lost 8 bases and 2 bases respectively, with 6 bases between them. The V gene's germline CDR1 is SNHLY and CDR2 FYNNEI. Amplification targeted TCR beta CDR3 regions from RNA transcripts. The HTBI primer set was used in a first-round RT-PCR of the TCR CDR3. TCRdb called the multiplex PCR reads again in MiXCR, with one record for every CDR3 protein. The sample lists hundreds of thousands of distinct CDR3 sequences; approximately 15% were seen once. Patients between 18 and 65 years old had hyperthyroidism, newly diagnosed and lasting under 2 months. Source material for PBMCs was about 11 ml fresh peripheral blood. This clonotype was seen repeatedly, ten times or more.

This chain connects TRBV2 to TRBJ2-2; D not certain. The sequence derives from a woman aged 18-35 years with Graves' hyperthyroidism. Sequencing used blood. CDR3 residues: CASARNTGELFF. The CDR3, as DNA: TGTGCCAGCGCCCGAAACACCGGGGAGCTGTTTTTT.